The TCR beta chain described here comes from a study of shared clonotypes between healthy human individuals. Study-level background: There were three CD4 naive, three CD4 memory, two CD8 naive and one CD8 memory plates per donor. The study's findings and limits: Sorted-subset samples were not fully sequenced, rarefaction indicated. Expectations were that clonotype sharing among donors would be affected by sequencing depth.

Assay used: immunoSEQ multiplex PCR; TCRdb lists only in-frame clones, some missing. The sample has 650,000 to 750,000 clones, about three quarters seen once. With regard to this clone: Its antigen is currently unknown.

Germline CDR1 SNHLY, CDR2 FYNNEI. The CDR3 is 13 residues long. Unmatched junction bases numbered 6, after V lost 11 bases and J lost 2 bases. Sequenced material: memory CD4+ T cells sorted from blood. Subset: CD45RA-negative fraction. This TCR was sampled from a woman aged 25 to 39 in good health. The V gene is TRBV2, the J gene TRBJ1-3; 7 bases map to TRBD1. CDR3 sequence: CAGQQGTGNTIYF. The CDR3 coding sequence is TGTGCCGGCCAACAGGGGACTGGAAACACCATATATTTT. Together with reference TRBV2 and TRBJ1-3, the CDR3 gives the full variable domain: EPEVTQTPSHQVTQMGQEVILRCVPISNHLYFYWYRQILGQKVEFLVSFYNNEISEKSEIFDDQFSVERPDGSNFTLKIRSTKLEDSAMYFCAGQQGTGNTIYFGEGSWLTVV.